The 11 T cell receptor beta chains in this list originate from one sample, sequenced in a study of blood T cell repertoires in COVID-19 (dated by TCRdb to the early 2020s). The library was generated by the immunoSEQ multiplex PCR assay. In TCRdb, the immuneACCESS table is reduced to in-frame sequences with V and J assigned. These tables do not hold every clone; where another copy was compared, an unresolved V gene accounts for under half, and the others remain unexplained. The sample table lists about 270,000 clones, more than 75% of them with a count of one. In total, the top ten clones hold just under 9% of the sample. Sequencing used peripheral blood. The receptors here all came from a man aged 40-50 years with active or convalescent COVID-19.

CDR3 in amino acids: CASRERTGWAEAFF. The CDR3 region has the DNA TGTGCCAGCAGGGAACGGACAGGATGGGCTGAAGCTTTCTTT. J is TRBJ1-1 and V is TRBV27; 7 nucleotides line up with TRBD1. The ends lost 6 bases at V and 6 bases at J; junction bases unmatched: 10. Germline V gene data show CDR1 as MNHEY and CDR2 as SMNVEV (reference sequence). CDR3 size: 14 residues.

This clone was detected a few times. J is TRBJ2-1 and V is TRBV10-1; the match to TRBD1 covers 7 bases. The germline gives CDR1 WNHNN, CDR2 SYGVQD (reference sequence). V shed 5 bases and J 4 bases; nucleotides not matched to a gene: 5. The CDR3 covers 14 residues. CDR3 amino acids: CASSPGTAYNEQFF. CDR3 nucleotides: TGCGCCAGCAGTCCCGGGACAGCATACAATGAGCAGTTCTTC.

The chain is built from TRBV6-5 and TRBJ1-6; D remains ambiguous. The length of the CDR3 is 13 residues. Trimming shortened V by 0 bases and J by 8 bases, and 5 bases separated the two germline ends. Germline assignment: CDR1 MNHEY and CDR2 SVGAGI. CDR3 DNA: TGTGCCAGCAGTTACTCCGAGGATTCACCCCTCCACTTT. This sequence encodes CASSYSEDSPLHF.

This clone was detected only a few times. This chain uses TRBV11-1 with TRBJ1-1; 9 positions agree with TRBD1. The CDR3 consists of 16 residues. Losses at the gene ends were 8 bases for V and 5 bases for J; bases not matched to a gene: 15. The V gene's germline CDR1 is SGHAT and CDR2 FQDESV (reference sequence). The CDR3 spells CASYPGQGGTRTEAFF. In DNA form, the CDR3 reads TGTGCCAGCTACCCGGGACAGGGAGGCACCCGGACTGAAGCTTTCTTT.

The CDR3 is CASRERGNTEAFF. The CDR3 DNA reads as TGCGCCAGCCGGGAGAGGGGGAACACTGAAGCTTTCTTT. This chain uses TRBV10-2 with TRBJ1-1; TRBD1 might be the D (5 bases). Germline V gene data show CDR1 as WSHSY and CDR2 as SAAADI. The CDR3 loop spans 13 amino acids. Trimming stripped 8 bases from V and 1 base from J, with 11 bases between.

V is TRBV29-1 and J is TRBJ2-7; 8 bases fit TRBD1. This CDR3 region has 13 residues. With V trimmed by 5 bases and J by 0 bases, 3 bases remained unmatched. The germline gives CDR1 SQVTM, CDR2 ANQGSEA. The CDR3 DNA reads TGCAGCGTTCCCGGGACAGGCTCCTACGAGCAGTACTTC. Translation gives CSVPGTGSYEQYF.

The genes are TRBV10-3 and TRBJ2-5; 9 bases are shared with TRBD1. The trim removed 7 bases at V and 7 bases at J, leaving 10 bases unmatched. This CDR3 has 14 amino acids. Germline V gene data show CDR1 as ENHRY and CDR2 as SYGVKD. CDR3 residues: CAINNRGLSGTQYF. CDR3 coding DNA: TGTGCCATCAACAACAGGGGGCTTTCCGGGACCCAGTACTTC.

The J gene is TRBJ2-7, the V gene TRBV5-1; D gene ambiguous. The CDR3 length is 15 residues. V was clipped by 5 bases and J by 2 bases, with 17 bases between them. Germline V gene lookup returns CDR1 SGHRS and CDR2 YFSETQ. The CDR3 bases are TGCGCCAGCAGATTCGGGTCGGCGCGTACCTACGAGCAGTACTTC. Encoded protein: CASRFGSARTYEQYF.

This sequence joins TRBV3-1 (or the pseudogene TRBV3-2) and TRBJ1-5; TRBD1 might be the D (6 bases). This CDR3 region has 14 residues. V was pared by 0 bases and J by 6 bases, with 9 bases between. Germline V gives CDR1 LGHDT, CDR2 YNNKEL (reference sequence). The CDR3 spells CASSQDAGVQPQHF. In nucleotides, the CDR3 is TGTGCCAGCAGCCAAGACGCAGGGGTTCAGCCCCAGCATTTT.

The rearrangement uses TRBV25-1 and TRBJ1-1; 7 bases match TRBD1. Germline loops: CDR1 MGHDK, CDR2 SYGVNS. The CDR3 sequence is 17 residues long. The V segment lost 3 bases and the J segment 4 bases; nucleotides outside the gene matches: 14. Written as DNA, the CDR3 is TGTGCCAGCAGTGATGGCTGGGCAGGGGGGAAGGGCACTGAAGCTTTCTTT. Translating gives CASSDGWAGGKGTEAFF.

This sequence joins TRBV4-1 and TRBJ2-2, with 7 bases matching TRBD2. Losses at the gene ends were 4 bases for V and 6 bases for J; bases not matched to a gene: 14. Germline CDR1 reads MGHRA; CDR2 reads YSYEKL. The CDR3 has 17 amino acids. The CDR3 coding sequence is TGCGCCAGCAGCCCCGGGGAGGGGACCGCTATCGCCGGGGAGCTGTTTTTT. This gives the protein CASSPGEGTAIAGELFF.